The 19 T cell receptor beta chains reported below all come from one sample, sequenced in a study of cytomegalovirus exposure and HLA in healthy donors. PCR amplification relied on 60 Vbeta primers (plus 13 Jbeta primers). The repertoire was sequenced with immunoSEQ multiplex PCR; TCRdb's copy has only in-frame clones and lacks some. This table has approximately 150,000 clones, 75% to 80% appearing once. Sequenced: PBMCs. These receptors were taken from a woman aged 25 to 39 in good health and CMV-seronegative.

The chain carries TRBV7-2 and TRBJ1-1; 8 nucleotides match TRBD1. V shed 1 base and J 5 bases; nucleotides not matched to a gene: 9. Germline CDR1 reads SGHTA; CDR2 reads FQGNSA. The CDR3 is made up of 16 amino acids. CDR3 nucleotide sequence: TGTGCCAGCAGCTTAGAGGCAGGGGGCGGTCTGACTGAAGCTTTCTTT. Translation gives CASSLEAGGGLTEAFF.

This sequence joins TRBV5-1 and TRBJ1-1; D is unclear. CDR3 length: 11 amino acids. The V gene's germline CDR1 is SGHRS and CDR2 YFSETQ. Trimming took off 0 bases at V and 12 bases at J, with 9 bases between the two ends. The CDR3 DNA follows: TGCGCCAGCAGCTTGGAAGGGAGAACTTTCTTT. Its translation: CASSLEGRTFF.

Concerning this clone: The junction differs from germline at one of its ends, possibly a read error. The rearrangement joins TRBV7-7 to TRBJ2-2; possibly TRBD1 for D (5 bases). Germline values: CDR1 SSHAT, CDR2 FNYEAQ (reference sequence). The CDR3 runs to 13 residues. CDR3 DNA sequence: TGTGCTAGCAGCCGACAGATAACCGGGGAGCTGTTTTTT. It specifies CASSRQITGELFF.

The CDR3 coding sequence is TGTGCCAGCAGCCCCGGGGCCTACGAGCAGTACTTC. It encodes CASSPGAYEQYF. J is TRBJ2-7 and V is TRBV6-5, with D possibly TRBD2 on 5 matching bases. The V end lost 6 bases, the J end lost 2 bases, and 8 bases lay between the germline ends. Germline V gives CDR1 MNHEY, CDR2 SVGAGI. The CDR3 length is 12 residues.

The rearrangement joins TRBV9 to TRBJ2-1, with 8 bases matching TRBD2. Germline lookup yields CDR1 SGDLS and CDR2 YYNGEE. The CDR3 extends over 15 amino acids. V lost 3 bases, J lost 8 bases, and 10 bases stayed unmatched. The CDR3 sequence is CASSGRTSRIDEQFF. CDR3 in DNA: TGTGCCAGCAGCGGAAGGACTAGCCGTATCGATGAGCAGTTCTTC.

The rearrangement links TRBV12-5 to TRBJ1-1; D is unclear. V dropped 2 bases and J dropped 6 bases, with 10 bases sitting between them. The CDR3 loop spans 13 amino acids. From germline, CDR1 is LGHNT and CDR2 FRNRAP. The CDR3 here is CASGLRFRAEAFF. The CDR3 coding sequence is TGTGCTAGTGGTTTGAGGTTTCGGGCTGAAGCTTTCTTT.

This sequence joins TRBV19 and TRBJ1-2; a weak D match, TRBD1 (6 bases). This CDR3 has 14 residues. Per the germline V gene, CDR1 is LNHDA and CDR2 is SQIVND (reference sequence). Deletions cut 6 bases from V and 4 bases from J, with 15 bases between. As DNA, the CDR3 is TGTGCCAGTAGCCAGGACAGCTTCTTCTATGGCTACACCTTC. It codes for CASSQDSFFYGYTF. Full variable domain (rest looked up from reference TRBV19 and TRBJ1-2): DGGITQSPKYLFRKEGQNVTLSCEQNLNHDAMYWYRQDPGQGLRLIYYSQIVNDFQKGDIAEGYSVSREKKESFPLTVTSAQKNPTAFYLCASSQDSFFYGYTFGSGTRLTVV.

CDR3 in DNA: TGTGCCAGCAGCTCCCCCGGGACAGGATTCTATGGCTACACCTTC. Translation: CASSSPGTGFYGYTF. This rearrangement joins TRBV7-2 to TRBJ1-2, with 8 nucleotides matching TRBD1. Germline CDR1 reads SGHTA; CDR2 reads FQGNSA. CDR3 length: 15 residues. J lost 4 bases, V lost 4 bases, and 8 bases had no gene match.

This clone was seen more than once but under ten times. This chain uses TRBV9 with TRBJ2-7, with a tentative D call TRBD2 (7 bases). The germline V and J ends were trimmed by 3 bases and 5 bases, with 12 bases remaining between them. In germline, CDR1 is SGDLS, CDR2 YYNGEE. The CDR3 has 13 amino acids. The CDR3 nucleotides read TGTGCCAGCAGCGGGGGGGGGCAAGACGAGCAGTACTTC. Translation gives CASSGGGQDEQYF.

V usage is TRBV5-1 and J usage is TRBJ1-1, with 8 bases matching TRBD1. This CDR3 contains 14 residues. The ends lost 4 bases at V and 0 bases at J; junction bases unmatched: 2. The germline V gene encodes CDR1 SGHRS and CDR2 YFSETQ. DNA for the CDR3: TGCGCCAGCAGCGGACAGGGTATGAACACTGAAGCTTTCTTT. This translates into CASSGQGMNTEAFF.

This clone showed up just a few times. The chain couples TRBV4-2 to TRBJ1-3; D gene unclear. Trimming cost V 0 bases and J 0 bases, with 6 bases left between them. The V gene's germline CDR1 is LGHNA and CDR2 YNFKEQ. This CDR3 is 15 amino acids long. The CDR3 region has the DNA TGTGCCAGCAGCCAAGACCTCCCCTCTGGAAACACCATATATTTT. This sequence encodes CASSQDLPSGNTIYF.

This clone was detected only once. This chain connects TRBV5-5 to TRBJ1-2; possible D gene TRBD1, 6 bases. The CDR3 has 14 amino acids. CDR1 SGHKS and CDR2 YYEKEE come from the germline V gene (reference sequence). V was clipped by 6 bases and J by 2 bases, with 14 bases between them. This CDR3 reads CASKAGVLNYGYTF. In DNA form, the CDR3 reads TGTGCCAGCAAGGCAGGGGTCCTGAACTATGGCTACACCTTC.

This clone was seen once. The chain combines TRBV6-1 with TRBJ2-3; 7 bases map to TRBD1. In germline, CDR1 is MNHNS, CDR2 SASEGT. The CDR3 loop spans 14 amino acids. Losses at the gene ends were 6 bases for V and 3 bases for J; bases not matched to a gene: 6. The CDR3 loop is CASRSRQGTDTQYF. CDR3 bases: TGTGCCAGCAGATCAAGACAGGGAACAGATACGCAGTATTTT.

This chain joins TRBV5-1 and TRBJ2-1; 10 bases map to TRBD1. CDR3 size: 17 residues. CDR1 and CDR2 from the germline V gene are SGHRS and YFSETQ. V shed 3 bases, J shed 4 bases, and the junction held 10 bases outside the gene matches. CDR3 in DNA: TGCGCCAGCAGCTCGGCCTTCGGGACAGGGGATTACAATGAGCAGTTCTTC. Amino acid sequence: CASSSAFGTGDYNEQFF.

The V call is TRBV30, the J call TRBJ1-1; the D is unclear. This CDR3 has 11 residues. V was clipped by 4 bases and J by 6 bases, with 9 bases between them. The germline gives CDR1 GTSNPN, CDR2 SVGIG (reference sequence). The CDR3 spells CAWKRGSEAFF. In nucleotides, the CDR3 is TGTGCCTGGAAACGTGGCTCTGAAGCTTTCTTT.

The CDR3 is CASSKQENSNQPQHF. CDR3 nucleotide sequence: TGTGCCAGCAGCAAACAGGAGAATAGCAATCAGCCCCAGCATTTT. The chain recombines TRBV6-5 with TRBJ1-5; a possible D gene is TRBD1 (5 bases). The CDR3 is 15 residues long. Deletions cut 6 bases from V and 0 bases from J, with 12 bases between. Germline values: CDR1 MNHEY, CDR2 SVGAGI.

The CDR3 sequence: CAWTRQGRTEAFF. As DNA, the CDR3 is TGTGCCTGGACCCGACAGGGTCGGACTGAAGCTTTCTTT. V usage is TRBV30 and J usage is TRBJ1-1; 7 bases are a match to TRBD1. The junction had 7 bases not matched to a gene; V was cut back by 4 bases and J by 5 bases. This CDR3 has 13 residues. CDR1 is GTSNPN and CDR2 is SVGIG in the germline V gene (reference sequence).

Written as DNA, the CDR3 is TGTGCCAGCAGCCTACAGGGTAGCAGGGCCAACGTCCTGACTTTC. Translated: CASSLQGSRANVLTF. V gene TRBV7-9 combines with J gene TRBJ2-6, with a tentative D call TRBD1 (6 bases). The CDR3 is 15 amino acids. CDR1 and CDR2 (germline): SEHNR, FQNEAQ (reference sequence). Trimming removed 5 bases at V and 5 bases at J, with 13 bases between.

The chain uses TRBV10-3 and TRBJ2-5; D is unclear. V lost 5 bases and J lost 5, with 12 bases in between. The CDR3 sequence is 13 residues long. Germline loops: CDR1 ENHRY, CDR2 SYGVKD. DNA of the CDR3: TGTGCCATCAGTTCCCCTCCTTTGGAGACCCAGTACTTC. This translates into CAISSPPLETQYF.